This entry lists 18 T cell receptor beta chains sequenced from one sample in a study of cytomegalovirus exposure and HLA in healthy donors. Both 60 Vbeta primers and 13 Jbeta primers went into the PCR. Produced via immunoSEQ multiplex PCR; TCRdb's table is partial and in-frame only. This table holds approximately 120,000 clones. Input material: PBMCs. The receptors come from a man aged 40-50 years in good health and CMV-seronegative.

The rearrangement links TRBV2 to TRBJ2-1, with a tentative D call TRBD2 (6 bases). Trimming left V 6 bases short and J 4 bases short, with 16 bases between. This CDR3 is built from 15 residues. Germline V gene lookup returns CDR1 SNHLY and CDR2 FYNNEI. CDR3 residues: CASSAVYGSYNEQFF. The CDR3 DNA follows: TGTGCCAGCAGCGCCGTGTACGGGAGTTACAATGAGCAGTTCTTC. Using reference TRBV2 and TRBJ2-1 for the parts outside the CDR3, the full variable domain is EPEVTQTPSHQVTQMGQEVILRCVPISNHLYFYWYRQILGQKVEFLVSFYNNEISEKSEIFDDQFSVERPDGSNFTLKIRSTKLEDSAMYFCASSAVYGSYNEQFFGPGTRLTVL.

The rearrangement joins TRBV5-1 to TRBJ2-5; 15 bases fit TRBD2. The J call may be wrong; the DNA end is better matched by TRBJ2-7. This CDR3 comprises 15 residues. Germline CDR1 reads SGHRS; CDR2 reads YFSETQ. CDR3 residues: CASRLGLAGGYEQYF. For the CDR3, the DNA is TGCGCCAGCAGGCTAGGACTAGCGGGAGGGTACGAGCAGTACTTC.

This chain joins TRBV18 and TRBJ2-3; weak D call: TRBD1 (5 bases). CDR1 and CDR2 from the germline V gene are KGHSH and LQKENI. The CDR3 runs to 17 residues. V was cut by 3 bases and J by 0 bases, with 16 bases left in between. CDR3 residues: CASSPAGFAPSTDTQYF. The CDR3, as DNA: TGTGCCAGCTCACCTGCAGGGTTTGCCCCGAGCACAGATACGCAGTATTTT.

This rearrangement joins TRBV9 to TRBJ2-3, with D perhaps matching TRBD2 (5 bases). V was trimmed by 0 bases and J by 0 bases, leaving 11 bases between them. CDR3 length equals 16 residues. The germline CDR1 and CDR2 sequences are SGDLS and YYNGEE. The CDR3 coding sequence is TGTGCCAGCAGCGTAGCTTCAGGACTTAGCACAGATACGCAGTATTTT. Its protein is CASSVASGLSTDTQYF.

The chain links TRBV6-6 to TRBJ1-2; no definite D call. This CDR3 comprises 12 residues. Trimming stripped 3 bases from V and 6 bases from J, with 8 bases between. Per the germline V gene, CDR1 is MNHNY and CDR2 is SVGAGI (reference sequence). CDR3 amino acids: CASSYTGDGYTF. CDR3 coding DNA: TGTGCCAGCAGTTATACCGGAGATGGCTACACCTTC.

J is TRBJ2-5 and V is TRBV13, with 7 bases fitting TRBD2. The CDR3 runs to 17 residues. J gave up 4 bases and V 8 bases, and 19 bases lay outside the gene matches. CDR1 PRHDT and CDR2 FYEKMQ come from the germline V gene (reference sequence). As DNA, the CDR3 is TGTGCCAGCTTAAAACGGGGGTGGGAGGGCCTTGGAGAGACCCAGTACTTC. Its translation is CASLKRGWEGLGETQYF.

This chain joins TRBV7-9 and TRBJ1-3; D perhaps matches TRBD1 (6 bases). CDR3 length: 15 amino acids. The germline V gene has CDR1 SEHNR and CDR2 FQNEAQ (reference sequence). The V end lost 5 bases, the J end lost 0 bases, and 11 bases lay between the germline ends. CDR3 residues: CASSKGESSGNTIYF. The CDR3 DNA follows: TGTGCCAGCAGCAAGGGGGAGAGCTCTGGAAACACCATATATTTT.

This chain connects TRBV7-6 to TRBJ2-7; 10 nucleotides line up with TRBD1. Germline loops: CDR1 SGHVS, CDR2 FNYEAQ. Trimming removed 2 bases from V and 4 bases from J; junction bases left unmatched: 2. The CDR3 length is 14 residues. CDR3 amino acids: CASSLRQGAYEQYF. Written as DNA, the CDR3 is TGTGCCAGCAGCTTAAGACAGGGGGCGTACGAGCAGTACTTC.

V and J are TRBV4-1 and TRBJ2-7; D might be TRBD2 (6 bases). Germline loops: CDR1 MGHRA, CDR2 YSYEKL. Between the trimmed V and J ends, which lost 1 base and 2 bases, there was a span of 15 bases. This CDR3 has 16 residues. CDR3 nucleotide sequence: TGCGCCAGCAGCCAAGTAGGAGGGAGGCAACCCTACGAGCAGTACTTC. Its translation: CASSQVGGRQPYEQYF.

V is TRBV4-2 and J is TRBJ2-7; D possibly corresponds to TRBD2 (6 bases). Trimming removed 4 bases at V and 5 bases at J, with 24 bases between. The CDR3 consists of 17 residues. Germline CDR1 reads LGHNA; CDR2 reads YNFKEQ. Here the CDR3 reads CASSPLLRDLPWNEQYF. The CDR3 bases are TGTGCCAGCAGCCCCTTACTCCGGGACTTACCTTGGAACGAGCAGTACTTC.

The V gene is TRBV25-1, the J gene TRBJ2-6; D uncertain. CDR3 length equals 16 residues. With 1 base removed from V and 0 bases from J, the gap between germline ends came to 7 bases. Germline CDR1 MGHDK, CDR2 SYGVNS. Here the CDR3 reads CASSEFRLSGANVLTF. The CDR3, as DNA: TGTGCCAGCAGTGAATTTCGACTCTCTGGGGCCAACGTCCTGACTTTC. Based on the CDR3 plus reference TRBV25-1 and TRBJ2-6, the full variable domain is EADIYQTPRYLVIGTGKKITLECSQTMGHDKMYWYQQDPGMELHLIHYSYGVNSTEKGDLSSESTVSRIRTEHFPLTLESARPSHTSQYLCASSEFRLSGANVLTFGAGSRLTVL.

This sequence joins TRBV13 and TRBJ1-3; the match to TRBD1 covers 8 bases. V lost 4 bases and J lost 6; bases outside the gene matches: 2. The CDR3 runs to 13 residues. Germline-derived CDR1 and CDR2 are PRHDT and FYEKMQ (reference sequence). For the CDR3, the DNA is TGTGCCAGCAGCTCGGACAGGGAAAACACCATATATTTT. Translation: CASSSDRENTIYF.

This chain uses TRBV2 with TRBJ2-1; 11 nucleotides align to TRBD2. With V trimmed by 7 bases and J by 7 bases, 6 bases remained unmatched. Germline V CDR1 and CDR2: SNHLY, FYNNEI. The CDR3 length is 14 residues. CDR3: CASKGLAASNEQFF. CDR3 nucleotides: TGTGCCAGCAAGGGACTAGCGGCCTCAAATGAGCAGTTCTTC.

V gene TRBV7-8 combines with J gene TRBJ2-1; D not resolved. CDR1 and CDR2 from the germline V gene are SGHVS and FQNEAQ. V was shortened by 5 bases and J by 5 bases, with 13 bases between the two germline ends. This CDR3 has 14 amino acids. Here the CDR3 reads CASSPIRQNNEQFF. The CDR3 DNA is TGTGCCAGCAGCCCGATACGCCAGAACAATGAGCAGTTCTTC.

The chain uses TRBV4-1 and TRBJ1-2, with 7 bases lining up with TRBD1. In germline, CDR1 is MGHRA, CDR2 YSYEKL. The CDR3 is 15 residues long. V trimming: 0 bases; J trimming: 4 bases; junction bases outside the gene matches: 5. In DNA, the CDR3 is TGCGCCAGCAGCCAAGATGGACAGGAGCTCTATGGCTACACCTTC. It translates to CASSQDGQELYGYTF.

The chain is built from TRBV6-6 and TRBJ1-5; possibly TRBD1 for D (5 bases). CDR1 and CDR2 (germline): MNHNY, SVGAGI (reference sequence). This CDR3 has 15 residues. V lost 7 bases and J 3 bases, leaving 16 bases between the germline ends. The DNA of the CDR3 is TGTGCCAGCAACAAGGAGGGGCAGAACAATCAGCCCCAGCATTTT. Its translation: CASNKEGQNNQPQHF.

The chain joins TRBV30 to TRBJ1-2, with D perhaps matching TRBD1 (6 bases). CDR1 and CDR2 (germline): GTSNPN, SVGIG (reference sequence). The CDR3 is made up of 15 amino acids. Trimming removed 5 bases from V and 1 base from J, with 17 bases in between. The CDR3 region has the DNA TGTGCCTGGGCCGAACGGGGGGCTTTTAACTATGGCTACACCTTC. Its protein is CAWAERGAFNYGYTF.

This chain joins TRBV7-9 and TRBJ2-2; D may be TRBD2 (5 bases). From germline, CDR1 is SEHNR and CDR2 FQNEAQ (reference sequence). Trimming removed 6 bases at V and 0 bases at J, with 14 bases between. The CDR3 sequence is 16 residues long. CDR3 protein: CASSDQRGSNTGELFF. Here the CDR3 DNA reads TGTGCCAGCAGTGATCAGCGAGGGTCGAACACCGGGGAGCTGTTTTTT.